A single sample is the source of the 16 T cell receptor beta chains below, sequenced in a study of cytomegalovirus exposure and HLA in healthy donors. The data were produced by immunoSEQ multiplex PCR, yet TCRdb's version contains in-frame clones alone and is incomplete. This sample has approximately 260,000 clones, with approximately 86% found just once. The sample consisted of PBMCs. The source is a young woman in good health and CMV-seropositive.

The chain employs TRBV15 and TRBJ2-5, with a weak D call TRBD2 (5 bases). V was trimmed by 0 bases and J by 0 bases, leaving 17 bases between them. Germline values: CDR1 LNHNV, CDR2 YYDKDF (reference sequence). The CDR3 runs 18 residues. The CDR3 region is CATSRDLAGDTYQETQYF. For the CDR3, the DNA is TGTGCCACCAGCAGAGATCTCGCGGGCGATACTTACCAAGAGACCCAGTACTTC.

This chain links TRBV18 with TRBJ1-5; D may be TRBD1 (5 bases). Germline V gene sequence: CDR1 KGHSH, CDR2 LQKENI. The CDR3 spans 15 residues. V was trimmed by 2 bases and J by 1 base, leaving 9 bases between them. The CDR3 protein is CASSPTGGSNQPQHF. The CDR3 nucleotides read TGTGCCAGCTCACCAACGGGGGGGAGCAATCAGCCCCAGCATTTT.

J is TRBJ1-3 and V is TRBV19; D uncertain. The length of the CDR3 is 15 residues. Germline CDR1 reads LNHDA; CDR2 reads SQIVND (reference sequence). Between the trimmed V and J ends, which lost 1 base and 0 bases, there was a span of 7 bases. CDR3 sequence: CASSIGTSSGNTIYF. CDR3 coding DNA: TGTGCCAGTAGTATAGGAACAAGCTCTGGAAACACCATATATTTT.

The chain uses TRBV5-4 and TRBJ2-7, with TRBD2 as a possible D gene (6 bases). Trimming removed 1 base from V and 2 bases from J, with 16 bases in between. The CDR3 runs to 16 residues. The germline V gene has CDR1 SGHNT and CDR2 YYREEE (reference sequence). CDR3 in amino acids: CASSLRGWDRPYEQYF. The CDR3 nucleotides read TGTGCCAGCAGCTTGCGGGGGTGGGACCGACCCTACGAGCAGTACTTC.

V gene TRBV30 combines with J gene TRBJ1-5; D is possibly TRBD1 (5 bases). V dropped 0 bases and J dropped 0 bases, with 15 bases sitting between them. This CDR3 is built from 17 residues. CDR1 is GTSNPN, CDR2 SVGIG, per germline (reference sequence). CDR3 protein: CAWSVRLTVYSNQPQHF. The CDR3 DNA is TGTGCCTGGAGTGTCCGTTTGACAGTATATAGCAATCAGCCCCAGCATTTT. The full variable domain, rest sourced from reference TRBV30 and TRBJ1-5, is SQTIHQWPATLVQPVGSPLSLECTVEGTSNPNLYWYRQAAGRGLQLLFYSVGIGQISSEVPQNLSASRPQDRQFILSSKKLLLSDSGFYLCAWSVRLTVYSNQPQHFGDGTRLSIL.

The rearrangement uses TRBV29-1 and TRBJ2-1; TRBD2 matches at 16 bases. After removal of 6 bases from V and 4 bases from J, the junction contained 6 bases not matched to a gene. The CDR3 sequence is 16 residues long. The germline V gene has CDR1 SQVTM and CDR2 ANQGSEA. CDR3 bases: TGCAGCGTCCCAGGGACTAGCGGGAGGGGTTACAATGAGCAGTTCTTC. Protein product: CSVPGTSGRGYNEQFF.

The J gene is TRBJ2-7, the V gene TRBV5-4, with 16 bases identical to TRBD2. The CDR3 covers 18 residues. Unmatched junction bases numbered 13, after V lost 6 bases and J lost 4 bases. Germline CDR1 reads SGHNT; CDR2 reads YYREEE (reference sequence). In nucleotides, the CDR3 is TGTGCCAGCACCCCGGGACTAGCGGGAGGGACCCAATCATACGAGCAGTACTTC. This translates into CASTPGLAGGTQSYEQYF.

The DNA of the CDR3 is TGTGCCAGCACCCCGACCGACTGGAGGTATGGGACAGGGTCCTACGAGCAGTACTTC. This translates into CASTPTDWRYGTGSYEQYF. The chain couples TRBV7-6 to TRBJ2-7; 9 bases line up with TRBD1. The CDR3 extends over 19 amino acids. The germline CDR1 and CDR2 sequences are SGHVS and FNYEAQ. The V and J ends lost 7 bases and 1 base, in that order; junction bases with no gene match: 20.

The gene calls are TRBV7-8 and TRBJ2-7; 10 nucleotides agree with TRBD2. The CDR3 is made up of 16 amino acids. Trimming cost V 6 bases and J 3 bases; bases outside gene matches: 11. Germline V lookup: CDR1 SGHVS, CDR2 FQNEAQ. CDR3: CASRLVAGGFDYEQYF. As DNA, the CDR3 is TGTGCCAGCAGACTAGTAGCGGGAGGATTTGACTACGAGCAGTACTTC. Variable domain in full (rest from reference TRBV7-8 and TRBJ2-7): GAGVSQSPRYKVAKRGQDVALRCDPISGHVSLFWYQQALGQGPEFLTYFQNEAQLDKSGLPSDRFFAERPEGSVSTLKIQRTQQEDSAVYLCASRLVAGGFDYEQYFGPGTRLTVT.

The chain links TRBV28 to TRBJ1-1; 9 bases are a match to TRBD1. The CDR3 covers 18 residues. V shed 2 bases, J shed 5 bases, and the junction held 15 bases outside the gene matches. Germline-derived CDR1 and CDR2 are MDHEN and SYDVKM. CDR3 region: CASSLVRGTGINWTEAFF. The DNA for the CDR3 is TGTGCCAGCAGTTTAGTAAGAGGGACAGGGATTAATTGGACTGAAGCTTTCTTT. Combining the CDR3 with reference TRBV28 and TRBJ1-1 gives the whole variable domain DVKVTQSSRYLVKRTGEKVFLECVQDMDHENMFWYRQDPGLGLRLIYFSYDVKMKEKGDIPEGYSVSREKKERFSLILESASTNQTSMYLCASSLVRGTGINWTEAFFGQGTRLTVV.

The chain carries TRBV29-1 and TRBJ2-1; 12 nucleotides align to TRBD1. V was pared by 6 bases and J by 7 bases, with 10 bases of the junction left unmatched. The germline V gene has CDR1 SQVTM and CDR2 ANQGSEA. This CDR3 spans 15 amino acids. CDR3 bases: TGCAGCGTGCCCGGGACAGGGGGCGGATGGAATGAGCAGTTCTTC. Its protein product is CSVPGTGGGWNEQFF.

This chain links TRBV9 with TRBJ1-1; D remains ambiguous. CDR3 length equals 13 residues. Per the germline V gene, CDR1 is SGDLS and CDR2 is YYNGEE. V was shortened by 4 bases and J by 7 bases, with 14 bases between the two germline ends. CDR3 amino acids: CASSRQVDGEAFF. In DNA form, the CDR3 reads TGTGCCAGCAGCCGGCAGGTCGATGGTGAAGCTTTCTTT.

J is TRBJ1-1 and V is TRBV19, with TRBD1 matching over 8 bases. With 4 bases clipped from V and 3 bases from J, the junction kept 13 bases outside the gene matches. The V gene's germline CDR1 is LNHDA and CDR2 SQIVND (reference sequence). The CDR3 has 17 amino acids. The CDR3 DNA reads TGTGCCAGTAGTACGCAACCGGGACAGGCGTATCACACTGAAGCTTTCTTT. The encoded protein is CASSTQPGQAYHTEAFF.

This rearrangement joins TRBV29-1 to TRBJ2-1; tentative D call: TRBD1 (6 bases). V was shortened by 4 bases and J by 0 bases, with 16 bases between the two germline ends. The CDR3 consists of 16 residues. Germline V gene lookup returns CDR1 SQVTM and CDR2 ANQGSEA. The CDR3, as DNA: TGCAGCGTTGTAGCACCCCAGGACAGCTCCTACAATGAGCAGTTCTTC. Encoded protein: CSVVAPQDSSYNEQFF.

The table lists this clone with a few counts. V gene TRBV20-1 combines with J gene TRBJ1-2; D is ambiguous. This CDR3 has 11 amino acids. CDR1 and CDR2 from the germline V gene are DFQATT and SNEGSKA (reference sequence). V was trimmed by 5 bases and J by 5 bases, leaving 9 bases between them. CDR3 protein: CSAYTDYGYTF. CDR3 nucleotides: TGCAGTGCTTACACCGATTATGGCTACACCTTC.

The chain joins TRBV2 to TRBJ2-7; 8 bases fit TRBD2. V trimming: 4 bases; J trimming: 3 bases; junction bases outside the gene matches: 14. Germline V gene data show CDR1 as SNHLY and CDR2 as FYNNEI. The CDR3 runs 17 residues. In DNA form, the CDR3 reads TGTGCCAGCAGTGCCGTCTTTGCGCTAGCGGGCCGCTACGAGCAGTACTTC. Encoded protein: CASSAVFALAGRYEQYF.